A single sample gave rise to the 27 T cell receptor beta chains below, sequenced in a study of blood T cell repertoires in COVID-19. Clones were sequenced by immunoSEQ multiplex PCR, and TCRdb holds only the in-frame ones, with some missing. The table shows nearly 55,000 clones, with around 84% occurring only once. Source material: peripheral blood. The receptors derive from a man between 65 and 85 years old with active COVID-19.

The CDR3 reads CASLRQGVLSSYNSPLHF. In nucleotides, the CDR3 is TGTGCCAGCCTGAGACAGGGGGTTCTTAGCTCCTATAATTCACCCCTCCACTTT. The chain carries TRBV13 and TRBJ1-6, with 9 bases that match TRBD1. Trimming took 8 bases from V and 0 from J; bases not matched to a gene: 11. CDR1 is PRHDT, CDR2 FYEKMQ, per germline (reference sequence). CDR3 length equals 18 residues. Full variable domain (missing parts from reference TRBV13 and TRBJ1-6): AAGVIQSPRHLIKEKRETATLKCYPIPRHDTVYWYQQGPGQDPQFLISFYEKMQSDKGSIPDRFSAQQFSDYHSELNMSSLELGDSALYFCASLRQGVLSSYNSPLHFGNGTRLTVT.

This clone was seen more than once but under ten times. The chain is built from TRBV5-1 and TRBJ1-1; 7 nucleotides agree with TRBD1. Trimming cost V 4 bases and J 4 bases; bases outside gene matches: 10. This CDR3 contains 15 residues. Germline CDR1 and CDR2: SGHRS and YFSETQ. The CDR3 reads CASSPTDRVGTEAFF. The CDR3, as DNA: TGCGCCAGCAGCCCTACCGACAGGGTCGGCACTGAAGCTTTCTTT.

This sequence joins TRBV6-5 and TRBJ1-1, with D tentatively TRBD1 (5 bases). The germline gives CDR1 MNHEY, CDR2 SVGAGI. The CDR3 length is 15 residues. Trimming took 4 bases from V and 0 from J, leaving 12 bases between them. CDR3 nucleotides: TGTGCCAGCAGTTTACAGGCCTACATGAACACTGAAGCTTTCTTT. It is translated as CASSLQAYMNTEAFF.

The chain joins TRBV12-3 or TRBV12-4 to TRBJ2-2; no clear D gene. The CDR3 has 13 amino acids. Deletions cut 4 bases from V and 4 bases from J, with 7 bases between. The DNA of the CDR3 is TGTGCCAGCAGTTATACAGCCACCGGGGAGCTGTTTTTT. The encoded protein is CASSYTATGELFF.

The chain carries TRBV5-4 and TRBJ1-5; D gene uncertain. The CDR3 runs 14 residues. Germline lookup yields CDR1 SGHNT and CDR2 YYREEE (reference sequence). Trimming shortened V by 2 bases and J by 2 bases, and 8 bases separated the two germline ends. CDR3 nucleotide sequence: TGTGCCAGCAGCTTTTGGGGAGGCAATCAGCCCCAGCATTTT. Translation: CASSFWGGNQPQHF.

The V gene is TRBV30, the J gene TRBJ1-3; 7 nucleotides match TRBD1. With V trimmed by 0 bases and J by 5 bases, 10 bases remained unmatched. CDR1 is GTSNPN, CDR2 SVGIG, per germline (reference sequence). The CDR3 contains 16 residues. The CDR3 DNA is TGTGCCTGGAGTGTACGGGCAGGGGGTGGAAGAAACACCATATATTTT. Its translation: CAWSVRAGGGRNTIYF. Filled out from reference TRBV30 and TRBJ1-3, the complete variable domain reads SQTIHQWPATLVQPVGSPLSLECTVEGTSNPNLYWYRQAAGRGLQLLFYSVGIGQISSEVPQNLSASRPQDRQFILSSKKLLLSDSGFYLCAWSVRAGGGRNTIYFGEGSWLTVV.

For the CDR3, the DNA is TGTGCCAGCAGCACGGGCAATCAGCCCCAGCATTTT. It specifies CASSTGNQPQHF. This rearrangement joins TRBV5-6 to TRBJ1-5, with unresolved D. The CDR3 loop spans 12 amino acids. V shed 4 bases and J shed 2 bases, with 4 bases lying between them. From germline, CDR1 is SGHDT and CDR2 YYEEEE.

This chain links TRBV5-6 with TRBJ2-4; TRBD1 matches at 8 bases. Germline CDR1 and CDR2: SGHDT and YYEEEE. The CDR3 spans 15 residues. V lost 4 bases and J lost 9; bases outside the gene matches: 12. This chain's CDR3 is CASSLNRQGFGIQYF. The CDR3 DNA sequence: TGTGCCAGCAGCCTGAACCGACAGGGGTTTGGCATTCAGTACTTC.

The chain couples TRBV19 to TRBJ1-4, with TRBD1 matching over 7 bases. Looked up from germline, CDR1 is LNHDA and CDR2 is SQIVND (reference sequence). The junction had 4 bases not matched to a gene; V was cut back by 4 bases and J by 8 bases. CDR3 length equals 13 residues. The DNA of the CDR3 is TGTGCCAGTAGTAAGGGACAGAGGGAAAAACTGTTTTTT. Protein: CASSKGQREKLFF.

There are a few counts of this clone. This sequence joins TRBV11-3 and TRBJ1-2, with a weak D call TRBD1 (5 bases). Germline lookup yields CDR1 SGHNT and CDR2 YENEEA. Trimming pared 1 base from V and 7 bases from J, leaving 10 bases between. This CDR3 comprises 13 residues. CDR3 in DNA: TGTGCCAGCAGCTTAGGGCAGGGCGGTGGCTACACCTTC. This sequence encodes CASSLGQGGGYTF.

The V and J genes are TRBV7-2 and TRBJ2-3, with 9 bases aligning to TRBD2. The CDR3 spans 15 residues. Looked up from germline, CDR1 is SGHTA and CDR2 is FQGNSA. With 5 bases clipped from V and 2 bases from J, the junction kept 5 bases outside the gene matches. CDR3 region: CASSPASGVTDTQYF. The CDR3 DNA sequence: TGTGCCAGCAGCCCAGCTAGCGGGGTCACAGATACGCAGTATTTT.

CDR3 sequence: CASSLGQGSTEAFF. In nucleotides, the CDR3 is TGTGCCAGCAGCCTTGGACAGGGAAGCACTGAAGCTTTCTTT. The rearrangement joins TRBV11-2 to TRBJ1-1, with 8 bases that match TRBD1. Trimming cost V 5 bases and J 4 bases; bases outside gene matches: 6. The germline gives CDR1 SGHAT, CDR2 FQNNGV. The CDR3 is 14 amino acids.

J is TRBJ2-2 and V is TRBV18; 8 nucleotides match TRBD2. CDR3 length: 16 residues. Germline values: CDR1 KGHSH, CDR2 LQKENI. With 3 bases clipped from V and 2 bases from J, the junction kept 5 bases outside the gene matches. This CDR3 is CASSPTSGLNTGELFF. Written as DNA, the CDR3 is TGTGCCAGCTCACCCACTAGCGGACTTAACACCGGGGAGCTGTTTTTT.

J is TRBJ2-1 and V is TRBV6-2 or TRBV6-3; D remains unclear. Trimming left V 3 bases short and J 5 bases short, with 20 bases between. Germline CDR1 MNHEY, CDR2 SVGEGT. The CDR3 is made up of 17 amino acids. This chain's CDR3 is CASSYLAEAGVNNEQFF. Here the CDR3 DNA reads TGTGCCAGCAGTTATTTGGCTGAGGCCGGAGTCAACAATGAGCAGTTCTTC.

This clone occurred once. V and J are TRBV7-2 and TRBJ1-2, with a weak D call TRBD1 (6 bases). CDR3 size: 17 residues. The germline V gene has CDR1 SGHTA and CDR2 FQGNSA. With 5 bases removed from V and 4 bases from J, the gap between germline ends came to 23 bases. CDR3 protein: CASSTPRGRDTTYGYTF. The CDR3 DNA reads TGTGCCAGCAGCACCCCCCGGGGTCGGGACACCACCTATGGCTACACCTTC.

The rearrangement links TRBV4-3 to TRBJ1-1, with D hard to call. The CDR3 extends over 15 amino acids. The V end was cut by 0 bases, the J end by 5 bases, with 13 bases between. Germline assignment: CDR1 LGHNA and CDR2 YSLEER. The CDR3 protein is CASSQEFGVRTEAFF. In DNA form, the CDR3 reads TGCGCCAGCAGCCAAGAGTTCGGGGTGAGGACTGAAGCTTTCTTT.

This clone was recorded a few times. The CDR3 sequence is CASSYLSQETQYF. DNA for the CDR3: TGTGCCAGCAGTTACCTATCACAAGAGACCCAGTACTTC. The genes are TRBV6-2 or TRBV6-3 and TRBJ2-5; D is unclear. Germline-derived CDR1 and CDR2 are MNHEY and SVGEGT. The CDR3 is 13 residues long. V was shortened by 2 bases and J by 2 bases, with 6 bases between the two germline ends.

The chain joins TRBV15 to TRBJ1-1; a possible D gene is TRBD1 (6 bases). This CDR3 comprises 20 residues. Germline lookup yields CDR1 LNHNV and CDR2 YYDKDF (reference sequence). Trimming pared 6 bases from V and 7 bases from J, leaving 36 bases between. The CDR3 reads CATSKGTIQGFVNRVNEAFF. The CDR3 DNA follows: TGTGCCACCAGTAAGGGGACAATCCAGGGATTCGTAAATAGAGTGAATGAAGCTTTCTTT.

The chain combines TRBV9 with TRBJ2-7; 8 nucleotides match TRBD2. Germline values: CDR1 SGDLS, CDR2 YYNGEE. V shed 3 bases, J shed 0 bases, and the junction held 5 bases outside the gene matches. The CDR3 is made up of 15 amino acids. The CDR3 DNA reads TGTGCCAGCAGCGAGACGGGAGGGGACTCCTACGAGCAGTACTTC. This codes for CASSETGGDSYEQYF.

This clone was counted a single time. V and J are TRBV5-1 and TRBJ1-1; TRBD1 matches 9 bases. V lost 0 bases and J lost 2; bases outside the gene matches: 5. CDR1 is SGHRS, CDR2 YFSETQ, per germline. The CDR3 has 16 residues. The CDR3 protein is CASSLEFTGGNTEAFF. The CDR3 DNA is TGCGCCAGCAGCTTGGAATTTACAGGGGGCAACACTGAAGCTTTCTTT. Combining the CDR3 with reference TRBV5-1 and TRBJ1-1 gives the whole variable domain KAGVTQTPRYLIKTRGQQVTLSCSPISGHRSVSWYQQTPGQGLQFLFEYFSETQRNKGNFPGRFSGRQFSNSRSEMNVSTLELGDSALYLCASSLEFTGGNTEAFFGQGTRLTVV.

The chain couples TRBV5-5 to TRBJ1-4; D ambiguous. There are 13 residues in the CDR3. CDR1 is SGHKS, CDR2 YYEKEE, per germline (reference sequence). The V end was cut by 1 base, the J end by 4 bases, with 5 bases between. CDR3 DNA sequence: TGTGCCAGCAGCTTGCCTCGTAATGAAAAACTGTTTTTT. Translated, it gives CASSLPRNEKLFF.

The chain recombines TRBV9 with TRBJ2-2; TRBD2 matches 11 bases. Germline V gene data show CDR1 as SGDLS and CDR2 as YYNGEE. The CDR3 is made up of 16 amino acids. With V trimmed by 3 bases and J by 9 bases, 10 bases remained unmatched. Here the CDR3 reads CASSARGSGGARELFF. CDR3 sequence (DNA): TGTGCCAGCAGCGCAAGGGGTAGCGGGGGGGCCAGGGAGCTGTTTTTT.

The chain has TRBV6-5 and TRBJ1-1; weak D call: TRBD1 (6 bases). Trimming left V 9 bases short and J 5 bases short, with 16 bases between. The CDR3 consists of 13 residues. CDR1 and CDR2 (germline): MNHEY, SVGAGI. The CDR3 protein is CASLDRLRTEAFF. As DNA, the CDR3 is TGTGCCAGTCTAGACAGGTTGAGGACTGAAGCTTTCTTT.

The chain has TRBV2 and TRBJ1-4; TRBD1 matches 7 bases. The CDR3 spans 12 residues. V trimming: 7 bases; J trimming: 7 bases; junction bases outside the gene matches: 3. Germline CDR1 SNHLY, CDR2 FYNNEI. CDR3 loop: CASTGGAEKLFF. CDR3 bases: TGTGCCAGCACAGGGGGTGCTGAAAAACTGTTTTTT.

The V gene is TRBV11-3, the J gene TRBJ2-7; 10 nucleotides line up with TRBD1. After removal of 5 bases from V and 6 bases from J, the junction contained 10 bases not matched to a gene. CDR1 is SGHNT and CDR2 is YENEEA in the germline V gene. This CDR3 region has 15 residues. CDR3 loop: CASSNSGTGDAEQYF. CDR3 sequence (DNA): TGTGCCAGCAGCAACTCCGGGACAGGGGACGCCGAGCAGTACTTC.

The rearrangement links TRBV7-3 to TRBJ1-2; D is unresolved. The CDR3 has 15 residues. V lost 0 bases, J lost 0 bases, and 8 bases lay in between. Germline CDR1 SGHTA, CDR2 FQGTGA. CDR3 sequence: CASSLTGGANYGYTF. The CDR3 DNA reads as TGTGCCAGCAGCTTAACGGGCGGGGCTAACTATGGCTACACCTTC.

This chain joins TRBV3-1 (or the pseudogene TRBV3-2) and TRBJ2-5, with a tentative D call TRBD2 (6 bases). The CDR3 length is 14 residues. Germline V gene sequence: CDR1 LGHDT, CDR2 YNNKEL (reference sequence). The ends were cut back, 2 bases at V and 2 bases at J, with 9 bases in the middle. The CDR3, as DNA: TGTGCCAGCAGCCAACGGAGGGGTCAAGAGACCCAGTACTTC. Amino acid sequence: CASSQRRGQETQYF.